This TCR beta chain was identified in a study of Graves' ophthalmopathy and Graves' hyperthyroidism. The authors amplified TCR beta CDR3 regions, and they did so from RNA transcripts for repertoire sequencing. Amplification began with first-round RT-PCR using HTBI primers, then second-round multiplex PCR was performed. TCRdb ran MiXCR on the multiplex PCR reads and lists one entry per CDR3 protein. The table includes around 1.1 million distinct CDR3 sequences, about 40% detected once. Trimming removed 0 bases from V and 9 bases from J; junction bases left unmatched: 5. The CDR3 loop spans 15 amino acids. The germline gives CDR1 SGHRS, CDR2 YFSETQ.

The chain uses TRBV5-1 and TRBJ1-6; 8 bases fit TRBD1. Sequencing was performed on peripheral blood or thyroid tissue (not recorded which). This clonotype originated in an adult man with Graves' hyperthyroidism. The CDR3 loop reads CASSLGTGSSSPLHF. DNA of the CDR3: TGCGCCAGCAGCTTGGGGACAGGGAGCAGTTCACCCCTCCACTTT.